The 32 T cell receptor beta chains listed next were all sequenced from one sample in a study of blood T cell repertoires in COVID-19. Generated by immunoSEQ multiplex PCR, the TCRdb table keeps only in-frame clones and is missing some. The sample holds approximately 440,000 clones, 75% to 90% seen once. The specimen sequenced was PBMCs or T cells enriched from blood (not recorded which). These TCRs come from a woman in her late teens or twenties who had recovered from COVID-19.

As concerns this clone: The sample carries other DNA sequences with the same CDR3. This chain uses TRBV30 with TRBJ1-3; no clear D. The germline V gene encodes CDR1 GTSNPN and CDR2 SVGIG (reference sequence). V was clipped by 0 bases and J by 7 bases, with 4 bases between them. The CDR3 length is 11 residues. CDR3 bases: TGTGCCTGGAGTGTCGGGAACACCATATATTTT. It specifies CAWSVGNTIYF.

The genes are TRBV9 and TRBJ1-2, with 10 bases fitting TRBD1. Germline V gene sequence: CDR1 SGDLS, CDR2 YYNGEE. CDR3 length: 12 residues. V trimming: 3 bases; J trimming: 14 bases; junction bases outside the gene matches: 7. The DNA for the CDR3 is TGTGCCAGCAGCGCAGGACAGGGGGTGGAAACCTTC. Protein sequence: CASSAGQGVETF.

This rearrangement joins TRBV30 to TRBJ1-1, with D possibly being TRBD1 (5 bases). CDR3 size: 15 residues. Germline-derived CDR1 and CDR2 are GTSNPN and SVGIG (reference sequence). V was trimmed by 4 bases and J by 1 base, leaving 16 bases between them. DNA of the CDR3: TGTGCCTGGATACGGCAGGGCGATTCGAACACTGAAGCTTTCTTT. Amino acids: CAWIRQGDSNTEAFF.

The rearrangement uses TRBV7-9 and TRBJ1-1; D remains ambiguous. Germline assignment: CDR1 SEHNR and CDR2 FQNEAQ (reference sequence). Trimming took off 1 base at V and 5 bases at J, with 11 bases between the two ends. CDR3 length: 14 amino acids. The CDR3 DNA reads TGTGCCAGCAGCTTAGGGCGGGATAGGACTGAAGCTTTCTTT. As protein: CASSLGRDRTEAFF.

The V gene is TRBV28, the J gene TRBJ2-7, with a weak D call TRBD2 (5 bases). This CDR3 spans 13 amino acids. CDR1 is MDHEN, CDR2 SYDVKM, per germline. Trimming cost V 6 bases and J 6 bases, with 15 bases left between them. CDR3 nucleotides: TGTGCCAGCAGCAAGGACTGGGCGGCCGAGCAGTACTTC. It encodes CASSKDWAAEQYF.

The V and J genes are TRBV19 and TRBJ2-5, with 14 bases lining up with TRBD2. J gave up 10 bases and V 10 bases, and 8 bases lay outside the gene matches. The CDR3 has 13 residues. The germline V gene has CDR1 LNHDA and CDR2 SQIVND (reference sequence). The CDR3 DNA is TGTGCCACCGGACTAGCGGGGGGAGGTAACCAGTACTTC. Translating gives CATGLAGGGNQYF.

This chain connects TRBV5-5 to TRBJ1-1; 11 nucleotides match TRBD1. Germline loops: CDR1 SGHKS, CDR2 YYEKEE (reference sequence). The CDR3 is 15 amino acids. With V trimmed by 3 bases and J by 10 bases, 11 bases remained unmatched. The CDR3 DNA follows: TGTGCCAGCAGCTGGGAACCGGGACAGGGGGAAGGAGCTTTCTTT. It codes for CASSWEPGQGEGAFF.

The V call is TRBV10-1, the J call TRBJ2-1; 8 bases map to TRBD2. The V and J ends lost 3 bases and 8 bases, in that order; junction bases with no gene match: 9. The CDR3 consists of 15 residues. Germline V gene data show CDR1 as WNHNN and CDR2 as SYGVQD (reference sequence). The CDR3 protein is CASSEGSGGMDEQFF. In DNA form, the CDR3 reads TGCGCCAGCAGTGAAGGAAGCGGGGGTATGGATGAGCAGTTCTTC.

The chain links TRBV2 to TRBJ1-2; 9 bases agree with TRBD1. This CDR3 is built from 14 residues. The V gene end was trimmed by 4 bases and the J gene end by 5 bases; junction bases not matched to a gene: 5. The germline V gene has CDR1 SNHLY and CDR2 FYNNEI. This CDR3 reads CASSGTGQGYGYTF. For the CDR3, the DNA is TGTGCCAGCAGTGGGACGGGACAGGGTTATGGCTACACCTTC.

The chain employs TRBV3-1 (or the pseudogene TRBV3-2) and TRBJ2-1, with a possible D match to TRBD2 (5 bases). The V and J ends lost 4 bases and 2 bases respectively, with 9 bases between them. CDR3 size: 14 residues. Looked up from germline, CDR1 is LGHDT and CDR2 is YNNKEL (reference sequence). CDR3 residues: CASSPGLAYNEQFF. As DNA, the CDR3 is TGTGCCAGCAGCCCCGGACTGGCCTACAATGAGCAGTTCTTC.

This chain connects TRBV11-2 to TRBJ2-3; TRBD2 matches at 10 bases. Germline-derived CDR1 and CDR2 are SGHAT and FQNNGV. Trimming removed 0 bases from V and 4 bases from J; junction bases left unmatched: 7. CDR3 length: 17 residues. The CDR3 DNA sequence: TGTGCCAGCAGCTTAGATCCGTTAGCGGGGGGTGCAGATACGCAGTATTTT. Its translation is CASSLDPLAGGADTQYF.

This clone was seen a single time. CDR3 coding DNA: TGTGCCTGGAGCCCGTTAGGGACAAGGATGGGCGAGCAGTACTTC. Encoded protein: CAWSPLGTRMGEQYF. This chain joins TRBV30 and TRBJ2-7; maybe TRBD1 (6 bases). This CDR3 has 15 residues. The V gene lost 3 bases and the J gene lost 6 bases, with 21 bases spanning the gap. Germline values: CDR1 GTSNPN, CDR2 SVGIG (reference sequence).

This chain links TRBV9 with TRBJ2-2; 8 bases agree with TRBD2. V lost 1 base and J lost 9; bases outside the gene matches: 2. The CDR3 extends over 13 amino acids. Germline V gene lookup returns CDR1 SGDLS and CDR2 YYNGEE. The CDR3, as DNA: TGTGCCAGCAGCGTACGGGGGGGGCGGGAGCTGTTTTTT. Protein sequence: CASSVRGGRELFF.

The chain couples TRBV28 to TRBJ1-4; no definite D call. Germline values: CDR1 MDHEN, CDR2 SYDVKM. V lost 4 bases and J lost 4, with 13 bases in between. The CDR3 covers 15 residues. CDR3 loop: CASSSPPEVNEKLFF. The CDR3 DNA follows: TGTGCCAGCAGTTCCCCACCAGAAGTTAATGAAAAACTGTTTTTT.

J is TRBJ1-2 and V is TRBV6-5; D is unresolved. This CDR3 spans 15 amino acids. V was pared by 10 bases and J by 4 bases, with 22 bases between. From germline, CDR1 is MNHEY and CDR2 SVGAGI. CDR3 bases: TGTGCCATCACCCCTCTACCCGGGGTAAGCTATGGCTACACCTTC. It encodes CAITPLPGVSYGYTF.

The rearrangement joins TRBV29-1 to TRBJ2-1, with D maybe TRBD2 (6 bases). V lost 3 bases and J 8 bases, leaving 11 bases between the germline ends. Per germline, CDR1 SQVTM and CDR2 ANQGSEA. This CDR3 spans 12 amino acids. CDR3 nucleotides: TGCAGCGTTGAGGAGGGGAGCGATGAGCAGTTCTTC. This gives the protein CSVEEGSDEQFF.

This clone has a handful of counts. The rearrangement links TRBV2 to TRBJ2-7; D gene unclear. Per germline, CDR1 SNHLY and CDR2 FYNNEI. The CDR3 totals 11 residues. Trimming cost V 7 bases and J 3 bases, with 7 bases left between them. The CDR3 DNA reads TGTGCCAGCACCAACTTCTACGAGCAGTACTTC. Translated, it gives CASTNFYEQYF.

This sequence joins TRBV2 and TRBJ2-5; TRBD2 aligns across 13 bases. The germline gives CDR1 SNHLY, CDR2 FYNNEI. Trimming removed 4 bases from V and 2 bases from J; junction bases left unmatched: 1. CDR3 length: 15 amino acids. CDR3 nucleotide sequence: TGTGCCAGCAGTGGGACTAGCGGGGGACAAGAGACCCAGTACTTC. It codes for CASSGTSGGQETQYF.

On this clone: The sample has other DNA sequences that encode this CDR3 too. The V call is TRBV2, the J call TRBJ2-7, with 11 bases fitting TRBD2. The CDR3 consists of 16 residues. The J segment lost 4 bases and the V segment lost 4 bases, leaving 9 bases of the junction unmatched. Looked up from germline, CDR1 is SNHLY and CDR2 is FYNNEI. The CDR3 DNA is TGTGCCAGCAGTGCTCCTGGGACTAGCGGATTATACGAGCAGTACTTC. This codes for CASSAPGTSGLYEQYF.

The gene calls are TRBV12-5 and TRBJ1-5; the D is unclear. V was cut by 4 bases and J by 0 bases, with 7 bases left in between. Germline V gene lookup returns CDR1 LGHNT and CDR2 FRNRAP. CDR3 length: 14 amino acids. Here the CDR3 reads CASGSLSSNQPQHF. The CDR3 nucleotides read TGTGCTAGTGGTTCTTTGAGTAGCAATCAGCCCCAGCATTTT. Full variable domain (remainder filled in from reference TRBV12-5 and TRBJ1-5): DARVTQTPRHKVTEMGQEVTMRCQPILGHNTVFWYRQTMMQGLELLAYFRNRAPLDDSGMPKDRFSAEMPDATLATLKIQPSEPRDSAVYFCASGSLSSNQPQHFGDGTRLSIL.

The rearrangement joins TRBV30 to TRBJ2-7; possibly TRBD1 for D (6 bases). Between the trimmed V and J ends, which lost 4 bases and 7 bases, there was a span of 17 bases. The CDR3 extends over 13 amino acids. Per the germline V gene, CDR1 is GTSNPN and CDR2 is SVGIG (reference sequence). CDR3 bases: TGTGCCTGGATGCCGCGACAGGCCCGAGAGCAGTACTTC. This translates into CAWMPRQAREQYF.

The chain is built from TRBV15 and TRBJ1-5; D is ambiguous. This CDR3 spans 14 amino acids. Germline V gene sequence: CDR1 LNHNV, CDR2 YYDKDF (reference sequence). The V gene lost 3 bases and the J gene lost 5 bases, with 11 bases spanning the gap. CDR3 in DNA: TGTGCCACCAGCAGGAACGCGGGATATCAGCCCCAGCATTTT. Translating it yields CATSRNAGYQPQHF.

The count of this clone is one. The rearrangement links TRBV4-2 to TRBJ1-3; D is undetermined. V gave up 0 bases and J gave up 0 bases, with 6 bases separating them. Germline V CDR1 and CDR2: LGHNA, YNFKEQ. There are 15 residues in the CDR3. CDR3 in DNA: TGTGCCAGCAGCCAAGAAACAGCCTCTGGAAACACCATATATTTT. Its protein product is CASSQETASGNTIYF.

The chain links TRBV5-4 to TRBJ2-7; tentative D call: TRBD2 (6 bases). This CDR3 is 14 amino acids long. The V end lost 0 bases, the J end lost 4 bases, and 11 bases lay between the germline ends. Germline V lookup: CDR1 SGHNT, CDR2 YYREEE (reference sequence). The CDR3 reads CASSLEEGWYEQYF. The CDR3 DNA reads TGTGCCAGCAGCTTGGAGGAGGGATGGTACGAGCAGTACTTC. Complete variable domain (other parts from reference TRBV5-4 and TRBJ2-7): ETGVTQSPTHLIKTRGQQVTLRCSSQSGHNTVSWYQQALGQGPQFIFQYYREEENGRGNFPPRFSGLQFPNYSSELNVNALELDDSALYLCASSLEEGWYEQYFGPGTRLTVT.

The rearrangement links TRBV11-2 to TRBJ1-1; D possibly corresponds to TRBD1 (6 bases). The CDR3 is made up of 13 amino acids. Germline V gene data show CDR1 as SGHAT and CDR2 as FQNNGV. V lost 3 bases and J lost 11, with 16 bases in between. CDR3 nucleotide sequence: TGTGCCAGCAGCTTCGACCTGGGGCAGGGGGCTTTCTTT. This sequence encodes CASSFDLGQGAFF.

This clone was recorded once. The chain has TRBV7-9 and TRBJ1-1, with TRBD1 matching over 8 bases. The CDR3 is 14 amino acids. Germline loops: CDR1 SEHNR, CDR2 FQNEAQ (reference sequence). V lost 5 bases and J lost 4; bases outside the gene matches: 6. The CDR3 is CASSPRGPTTEAFF. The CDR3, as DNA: TGTGCCAGCAGCCCCAGGGGGCCGACCACTGAAGCTTTCTTT.

The CDR3 DNA reads TGTGCCAGCAGTCCAGGACAGGGGCCTCAAGAGACCCAGTACTTC. Its translation: CASSPGQGPQETQYF. J is TRBJ2-5 and V is TRBV6-6, with 9 bases matching TRBD1. Germline CDR1 reads MNHNY; CDR2 reads SVGAGI (reference sequence). This CDR3 region has 15 residues. With 5 bases clipped from V and 2 bases from J, the junction kept 6 bases outside the gene matches.

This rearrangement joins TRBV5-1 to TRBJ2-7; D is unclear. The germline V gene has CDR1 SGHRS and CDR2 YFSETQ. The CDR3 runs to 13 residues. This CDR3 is CATRMGPQSEQYF. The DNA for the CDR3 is TGCGCGACCAGGATGGGCCCTCAAAGCGAGCAGTACTTC. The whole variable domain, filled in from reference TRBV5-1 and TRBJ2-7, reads KAGVTQTPRYLIKTRGQQVTLSCSPISGHRSVSWYQQTPGQGLQFLFEYFSETQRNKGNFPGRFSGRQFSNSRSEMNVSTLELGDSALYLCATRMGPQSEQYFGPGTRLTVT.

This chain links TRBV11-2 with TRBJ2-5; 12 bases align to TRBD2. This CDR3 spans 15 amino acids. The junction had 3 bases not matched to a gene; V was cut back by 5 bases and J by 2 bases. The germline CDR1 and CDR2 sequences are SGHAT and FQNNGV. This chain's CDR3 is CASSLAGGLQETQYF. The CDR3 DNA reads TGTGCCAGCAGCCTAGCGGGGGGGCTTCAAGAGACCCAGTACTTC. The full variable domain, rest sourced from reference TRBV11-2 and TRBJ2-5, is EAGVAQSPRYKIIEKRQSVAFWCNPISGHATLYWYQQILGQGPKLLIQFQNNGVVDDSQLPKDRFSAERLKGVDSTLKIQPAKLEDSAVYLCASSLAGGLQETQYFGPGTRLLVL.

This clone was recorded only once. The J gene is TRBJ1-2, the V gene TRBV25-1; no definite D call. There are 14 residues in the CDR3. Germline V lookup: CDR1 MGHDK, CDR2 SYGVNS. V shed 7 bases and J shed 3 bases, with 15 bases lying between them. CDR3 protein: CASNPAAGDYGYTF. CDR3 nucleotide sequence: TGTGCCAGCAATCCCGCTGCGGGTGACTATGGCTACACCTTC.

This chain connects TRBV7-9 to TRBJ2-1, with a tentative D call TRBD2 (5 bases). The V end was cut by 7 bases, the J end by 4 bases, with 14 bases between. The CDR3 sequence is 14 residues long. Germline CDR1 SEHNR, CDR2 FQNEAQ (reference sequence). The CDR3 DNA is TGTGCCAGCACCAACCTCGGAGGTTACAATGAGCAGTTCTTC. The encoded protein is CASTNLGGYNEQFF.

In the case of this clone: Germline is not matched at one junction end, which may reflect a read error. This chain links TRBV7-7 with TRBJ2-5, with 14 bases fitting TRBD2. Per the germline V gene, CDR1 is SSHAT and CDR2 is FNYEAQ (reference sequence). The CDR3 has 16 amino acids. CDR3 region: CASSLGLAGGQETQYF. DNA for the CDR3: TGTGCTAGCAGCTTAGGACTAGCGGGGGGCCAAGAGACCCAGTACTTC.